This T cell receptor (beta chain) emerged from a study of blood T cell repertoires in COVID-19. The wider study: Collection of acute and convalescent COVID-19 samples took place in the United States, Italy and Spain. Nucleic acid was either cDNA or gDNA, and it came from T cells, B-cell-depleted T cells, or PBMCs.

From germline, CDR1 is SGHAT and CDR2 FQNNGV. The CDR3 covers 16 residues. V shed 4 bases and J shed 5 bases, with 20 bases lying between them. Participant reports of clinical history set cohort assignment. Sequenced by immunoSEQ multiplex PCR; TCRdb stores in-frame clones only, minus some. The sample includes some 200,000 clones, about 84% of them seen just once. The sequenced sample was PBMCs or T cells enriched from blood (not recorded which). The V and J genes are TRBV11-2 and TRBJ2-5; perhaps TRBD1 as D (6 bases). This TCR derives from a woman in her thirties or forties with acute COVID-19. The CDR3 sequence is CASSSYDKGTGETQYF. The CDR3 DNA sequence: TGTGCCAGCAGCTCCTACGACAAGGGCACAGGGGAGACCCAGTACTTC.